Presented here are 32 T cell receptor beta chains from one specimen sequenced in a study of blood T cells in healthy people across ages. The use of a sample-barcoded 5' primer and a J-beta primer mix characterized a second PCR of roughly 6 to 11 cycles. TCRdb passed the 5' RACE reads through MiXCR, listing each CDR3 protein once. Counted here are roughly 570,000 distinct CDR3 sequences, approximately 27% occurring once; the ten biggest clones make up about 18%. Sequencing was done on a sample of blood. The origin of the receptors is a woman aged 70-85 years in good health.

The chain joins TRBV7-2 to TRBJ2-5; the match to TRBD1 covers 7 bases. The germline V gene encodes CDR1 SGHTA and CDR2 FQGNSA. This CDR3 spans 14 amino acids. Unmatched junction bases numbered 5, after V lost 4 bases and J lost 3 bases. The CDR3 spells CASSSQGTEETQYF. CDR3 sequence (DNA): TGTGCCAGCAGCTCACAGGGGACGGAAGAGACCCAGTACTTC.

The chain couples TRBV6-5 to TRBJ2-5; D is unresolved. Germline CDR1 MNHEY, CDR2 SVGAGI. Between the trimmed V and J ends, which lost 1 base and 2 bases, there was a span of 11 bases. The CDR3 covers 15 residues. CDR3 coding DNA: TGTGCCAGCAGTTACTTGTTTGGCCGGCAAGAGACCCAGTACTTC. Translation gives CASSYLFGRQETQYF.

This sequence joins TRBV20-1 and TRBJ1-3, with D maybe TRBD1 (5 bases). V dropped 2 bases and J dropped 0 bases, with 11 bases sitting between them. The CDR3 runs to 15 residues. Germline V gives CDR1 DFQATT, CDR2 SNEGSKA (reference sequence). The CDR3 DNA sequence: TGCAGTGCTAGATCGGGGCGGGACTCTGGAAACACCATATATTTT. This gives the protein CSARSGRDSGNTIYF.

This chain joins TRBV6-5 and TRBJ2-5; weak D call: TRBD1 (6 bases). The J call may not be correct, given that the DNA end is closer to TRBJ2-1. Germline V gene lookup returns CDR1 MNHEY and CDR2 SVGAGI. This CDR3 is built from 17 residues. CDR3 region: CASSYSGAGPYELEQFF. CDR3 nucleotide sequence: TGTGCCAGCAGTTACTCGGGGGCCGGGCCGTACGAGCTAGAGCAGTTCTTC.

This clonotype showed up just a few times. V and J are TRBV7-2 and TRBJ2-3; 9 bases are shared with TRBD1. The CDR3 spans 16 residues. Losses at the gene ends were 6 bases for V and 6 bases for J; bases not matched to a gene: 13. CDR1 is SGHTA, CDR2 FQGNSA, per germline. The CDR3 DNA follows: TGTGCCAGCAGGCCTCCGGGACAGGGTGTTACGGATACGCAGTATTTT. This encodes CASRPPGQGVTDTQYF.

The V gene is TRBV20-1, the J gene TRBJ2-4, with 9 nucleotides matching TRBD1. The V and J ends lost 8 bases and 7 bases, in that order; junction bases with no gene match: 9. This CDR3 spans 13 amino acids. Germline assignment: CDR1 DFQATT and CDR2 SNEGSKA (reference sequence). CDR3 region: CSLLRTGENIQYF. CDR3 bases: TGCAGTCTCCTCCGGACAGGGGAGAACATTCAGTACTTC.

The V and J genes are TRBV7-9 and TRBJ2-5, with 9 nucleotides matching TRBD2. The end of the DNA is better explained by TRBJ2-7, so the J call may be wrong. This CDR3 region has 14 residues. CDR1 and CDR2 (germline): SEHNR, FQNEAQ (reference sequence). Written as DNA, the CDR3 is TGTGCCAGCAGTCTAGCGGGGCTTTCCTACGAGCAGTACGTC. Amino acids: CASSLAGLSYEQYV.

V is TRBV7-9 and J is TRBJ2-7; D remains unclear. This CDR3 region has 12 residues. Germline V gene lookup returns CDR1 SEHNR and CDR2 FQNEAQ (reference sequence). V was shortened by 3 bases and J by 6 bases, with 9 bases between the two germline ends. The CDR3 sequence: CASSFGETEQYF. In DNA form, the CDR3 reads TGTGCCAGCAGCTTCGGAGAAACCGAGCAGTACTTC.

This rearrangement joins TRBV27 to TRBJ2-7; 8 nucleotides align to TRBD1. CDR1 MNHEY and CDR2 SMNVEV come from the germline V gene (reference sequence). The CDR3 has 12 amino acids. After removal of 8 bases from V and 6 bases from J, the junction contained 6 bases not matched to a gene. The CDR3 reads CASGWTGSEQYF. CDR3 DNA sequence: TGTGCCAGCGGATGGACAGGGAGCGAGCAGTACTTC.

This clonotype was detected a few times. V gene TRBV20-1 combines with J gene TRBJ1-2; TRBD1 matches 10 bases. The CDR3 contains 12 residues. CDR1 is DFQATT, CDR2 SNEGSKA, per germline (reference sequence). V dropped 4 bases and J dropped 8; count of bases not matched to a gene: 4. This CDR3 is CSATRTGGGYTF. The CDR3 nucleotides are TGCAGTGCTACCCGGACAGGGGGAGGCTACACCTTC.

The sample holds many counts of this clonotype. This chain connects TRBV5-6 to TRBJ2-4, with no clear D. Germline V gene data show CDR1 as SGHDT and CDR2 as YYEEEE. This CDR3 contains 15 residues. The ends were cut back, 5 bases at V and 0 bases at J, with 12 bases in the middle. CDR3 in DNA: TGTGCCAGCAGTCGTATATCAATAGCCAAAAACATTCAGTACTTC. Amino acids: CASSRISIAKNIQYF.

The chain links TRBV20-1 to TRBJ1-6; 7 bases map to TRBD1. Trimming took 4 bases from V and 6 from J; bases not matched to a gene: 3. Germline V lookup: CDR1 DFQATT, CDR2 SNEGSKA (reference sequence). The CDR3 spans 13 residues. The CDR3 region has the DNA TGCAGTGCTAAGGGACAGCTTAATTCACCCCTCCACTTT. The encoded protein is CSAKGQLNSPLHF.

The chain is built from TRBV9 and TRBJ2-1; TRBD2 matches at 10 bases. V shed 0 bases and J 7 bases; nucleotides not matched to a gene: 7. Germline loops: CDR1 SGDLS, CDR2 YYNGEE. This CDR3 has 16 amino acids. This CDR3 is CASSVAQRGGRNEQFF. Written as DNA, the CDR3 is TGTGCCAGCAGCGTAGCCCAGCGGGGGGGCCGAAATGAGCAGTTCTTC. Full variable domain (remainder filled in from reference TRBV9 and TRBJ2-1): DSGVTQTPKHLITATGQRVTLRCSPRSGDLSVYWYQQSLDQGLQFLIQYYNGEERAKGNILERFSAQQFPDLHSELNLSSLELGDSALYFCASSVAQRGGRNEQFFGPGTRLTVL.

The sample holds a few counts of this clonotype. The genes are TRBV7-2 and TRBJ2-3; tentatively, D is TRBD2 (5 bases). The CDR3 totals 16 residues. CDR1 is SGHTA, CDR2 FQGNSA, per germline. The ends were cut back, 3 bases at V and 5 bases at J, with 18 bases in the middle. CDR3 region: CASSLASRQSGDTQYF. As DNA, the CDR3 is TGTGCCAGCAGCTTGGCTAGCCGACAATCAGGAGATACGCAGTATTTT. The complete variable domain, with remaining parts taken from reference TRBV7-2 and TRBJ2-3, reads GAGVSQSPSNKVTEKGKDVELRCDPISGHTALYWYRQSLGQGLEFLIYFQGNSAPDKSGLPSDRFSAERTGGSVSTLTIQRTQQEDSAVYLCASSLASRQSGDTQYFGPGTRLTVL.

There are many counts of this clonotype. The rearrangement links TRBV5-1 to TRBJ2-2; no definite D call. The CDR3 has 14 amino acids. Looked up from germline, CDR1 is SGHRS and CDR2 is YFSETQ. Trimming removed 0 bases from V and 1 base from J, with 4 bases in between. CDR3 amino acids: CASSLGQNTGELFF. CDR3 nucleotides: TGCGCCAGCAGCTTGGGACAGAACACCGGGGAGCTGTTTTTT.

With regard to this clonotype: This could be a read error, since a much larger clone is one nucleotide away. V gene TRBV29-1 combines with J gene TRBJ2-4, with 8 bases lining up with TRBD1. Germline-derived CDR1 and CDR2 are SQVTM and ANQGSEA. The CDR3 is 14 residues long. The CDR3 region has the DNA TGCAGCGCAGCAGCAGGGGGCGTCAAAAACCTTCAGTACTTC. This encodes CSAAAGGVKNLQYF.

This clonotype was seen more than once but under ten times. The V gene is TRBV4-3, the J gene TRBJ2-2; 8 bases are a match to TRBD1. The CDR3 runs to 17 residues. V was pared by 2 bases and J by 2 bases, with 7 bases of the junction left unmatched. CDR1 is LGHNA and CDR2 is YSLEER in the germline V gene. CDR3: CASSQSGQGPNTGELFF. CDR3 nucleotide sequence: TGCGCCAGCAGCCAATCTGGACAGGGCCCTAACACCGGGGAGCTGTTTTTT.

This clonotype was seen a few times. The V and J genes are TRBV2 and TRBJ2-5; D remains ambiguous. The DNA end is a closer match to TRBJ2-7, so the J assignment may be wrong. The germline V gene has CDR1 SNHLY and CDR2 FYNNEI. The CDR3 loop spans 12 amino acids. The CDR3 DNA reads TGTGCCAGCAGTGCTGACAACTACGAGCAGTACTTC. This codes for CASSADNYEQYF.

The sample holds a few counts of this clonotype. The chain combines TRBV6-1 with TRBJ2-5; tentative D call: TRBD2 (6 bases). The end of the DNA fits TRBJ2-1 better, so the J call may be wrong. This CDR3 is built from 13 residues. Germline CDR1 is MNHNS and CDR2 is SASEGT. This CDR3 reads CASSAGLKNEQFF. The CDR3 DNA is TGTGCCAGCAGTGCGGGACTCAAGAATGAGCAGTTCTTC.

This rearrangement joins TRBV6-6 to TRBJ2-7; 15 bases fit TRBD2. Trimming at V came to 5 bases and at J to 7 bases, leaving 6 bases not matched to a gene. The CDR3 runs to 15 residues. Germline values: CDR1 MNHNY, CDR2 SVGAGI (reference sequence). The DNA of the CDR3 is TGTGCCAGCAGTGCAAGGACTAGCGGGGGGGAAGAGCAGTACTTC. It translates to CASSARTSGGEEQYF.

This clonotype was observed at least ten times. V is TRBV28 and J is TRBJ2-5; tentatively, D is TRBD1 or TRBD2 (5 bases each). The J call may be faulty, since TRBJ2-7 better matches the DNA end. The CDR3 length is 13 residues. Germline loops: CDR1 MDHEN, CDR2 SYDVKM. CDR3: CASSLLGPYEQYF. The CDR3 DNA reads TGTGCCAGCAGTTTACTGGGACCCTACGAGCAGTACTTC.

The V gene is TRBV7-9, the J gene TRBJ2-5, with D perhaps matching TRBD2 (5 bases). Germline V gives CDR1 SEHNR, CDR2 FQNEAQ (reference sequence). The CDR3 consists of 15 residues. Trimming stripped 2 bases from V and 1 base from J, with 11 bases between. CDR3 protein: CASSLSGVTQETQYF. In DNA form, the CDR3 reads TGTGCCAGCAGCTTATCCGGGGTTACCCAAGAGACCCAGTACTTC.

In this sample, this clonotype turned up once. The CDR3 sequence: CASSLLGRTVSDTQYF. The CDR3 coding sequence is TGTGCCAGCAGCTTATTGGGTCGTACGGTGTCAGATACGCAGTATTTT. The chain couples TRBV7-9 to TRBJ2-3, with D unresolved. V was trimmed by 2 bases and J by 4 bases, leaving 16 bases between them. This CDR3 region has 16 residues. Germline V lookup: CDR1 SEHNR, CDR2 FQNEAQ (reference sequence). The variable domain in full, completed from reference TRBV7-9 and TRBJ2-3, reads DTGVSQNPRHKITKRGQNVTFRCDPISEHNRLYWYRQTLGQGPEFLTYFQNEAQLEKSRLLSDRFSAERPKGSFSTLEIQRTEQGDSAMYLCASSLLGRTVSDTQYFGPGTRLTVL.

In nucleotides, the CDR3 is TGTGCCAGCAGCTCGAAAAGGGGGGGCGCGGGTGGCTACACCTTC. Its protein product is CASSSKRGGAGGYTF. The rearrangement links TRBV11-2 to TRBJ1-2, with D maybe TRBD1 (6 bases). Trimming shortened V by 4 bases and J by 7 bases, and 19 bases separated the two germline ends. This CDR3 has 15 amino acids. Germline CDR1 SGHAT, CDR2 FQNNGV.

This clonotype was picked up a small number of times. The CDR3 sequence is CATSTGGQETQYF. CDR3 nucleotide sequence: TGTGCCACCAGCACCGGGGGACAAGAGACCCAGTACTTC. The V and J genes are TRBV15 and TRBJ2-5; maybe TRBD2 (6 bases). Between the trimmed V and J ends, which lost 4 bases and 2 bases, there was a span of 8 bases. Germline V lookup: CDR1 LNHNV, CDR2 YYDKDF (reference sequence). The CDR3 length is 13 residues.

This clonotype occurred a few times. The CDR3 DNA follows: TGTGCCACACGAAGGGGATCAGAGACCCAGTACTTC. This translates into CATRRGSETQYF. The chain uses TRBV11-2 and TRBJ2-5; D may be TRBD1 (5 bases). CDR1 and CDR2 from the germline V gene are SGHAT and FQNNGV. The CDR3 is 12 residues long. V dropped 10 bases and J dropped 4 bases, with 13 bases sitting between them.

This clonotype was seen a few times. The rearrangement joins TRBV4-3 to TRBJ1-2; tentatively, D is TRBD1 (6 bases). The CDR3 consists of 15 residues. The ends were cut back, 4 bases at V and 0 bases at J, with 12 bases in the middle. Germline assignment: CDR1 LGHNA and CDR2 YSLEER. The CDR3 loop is CASSRQGGTNYGYTF. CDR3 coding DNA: TGCGCCAGCAGCCGCCAAGGGGGTACTAACTATGGCTACACCTTC.

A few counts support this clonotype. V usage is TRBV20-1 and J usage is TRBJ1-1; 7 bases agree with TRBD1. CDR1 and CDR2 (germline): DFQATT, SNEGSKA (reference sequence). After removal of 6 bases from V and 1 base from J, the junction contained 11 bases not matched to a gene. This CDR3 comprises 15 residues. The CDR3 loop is CSAQPTQGRNTEAFF. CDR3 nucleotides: TGCAGTGCCCAACCGACACAGGGGAGGAACACTGAAGCTTTCTTT.

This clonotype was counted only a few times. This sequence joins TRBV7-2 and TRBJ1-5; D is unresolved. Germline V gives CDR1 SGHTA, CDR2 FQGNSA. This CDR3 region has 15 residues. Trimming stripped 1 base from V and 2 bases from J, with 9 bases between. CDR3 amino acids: CASSLVGVGNQPQHF. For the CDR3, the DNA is TGTGCCAGCAGCTTAGTAGGAGTTGGCAATCAGCCCCAGCATTTT. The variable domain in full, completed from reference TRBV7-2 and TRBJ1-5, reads GAGVSQSPSNKVTEKGKDVELRCDPISGHTALYWYRQSLGQGLEFLIYFQGNSAPDKSGLPSDRFSAERTGGSVSTLTIQRTQQEDSAVYLCASSLVGVGNQPQHFGDGTRLSIL.

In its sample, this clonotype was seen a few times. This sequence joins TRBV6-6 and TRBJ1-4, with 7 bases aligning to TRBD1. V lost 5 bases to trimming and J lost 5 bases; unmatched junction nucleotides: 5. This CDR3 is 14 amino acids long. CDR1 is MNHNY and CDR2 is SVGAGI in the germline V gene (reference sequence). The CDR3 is CASSDRERNEKLFF. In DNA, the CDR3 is TGTGCCAGCAGTGACAGGGAAAGGAATGAAAAACTGTTTTTT.

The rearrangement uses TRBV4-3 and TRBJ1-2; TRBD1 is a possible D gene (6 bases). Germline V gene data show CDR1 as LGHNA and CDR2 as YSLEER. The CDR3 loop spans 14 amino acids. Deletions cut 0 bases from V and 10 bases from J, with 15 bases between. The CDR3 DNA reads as TGCGCCAGCAGCCAAGATGGGCAGGGACAAGACTACACCTTC. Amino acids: CASSQDGQGQDYTF.

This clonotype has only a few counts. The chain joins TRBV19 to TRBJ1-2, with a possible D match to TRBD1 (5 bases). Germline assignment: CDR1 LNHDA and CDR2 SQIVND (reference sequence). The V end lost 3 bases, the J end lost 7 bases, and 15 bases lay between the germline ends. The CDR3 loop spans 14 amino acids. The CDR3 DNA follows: TGTGCCAGTAGTATTACAGGATGGATAGGTGGCTACACCTTC. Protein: CASSITGWIGGYTF. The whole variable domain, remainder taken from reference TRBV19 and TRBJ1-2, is DGGITQSPKYLFRKEGQNVTLSCEQNLNHDAMYWYRQDPGQGLRLIYYSQIVNDFQKGDIAEGYSVSREKKESFPLTVTSAQKNPTAFYLCASSITGWIGGYTFGSGTRLTVV.